The rows below give T cell receptor beta chains drawn from one sample of a study of regulatory T cells in long-lasting Graves disease. TCRdb ran MiXCR on the multiplex PCR reads and lists one entry per CDR3 protein. Found here are some 560,000 distinct CDR3 sequences, around 15% of them singletons; the top ten hold 20% to 25%. The same specimen was also included in a second study, on T cells in Graves' hyperthyroidism and ophthalmopathy.

Specimen: peripheral blood mononuclear cells (PBMCs), collected at new diagnosis, from a patient treated with antithyroid drugs. These receptors were collected from a woman aged 40-65 years with Graves disease. Each CDR3 is given with its conserved first and last residue. Each record gives: clone size, J gene, V gene, D gene, CDR3 DNA, CDR3 protein. D genes are given only for firm matches. Size values are once, few and many counts, or a class for expanded clones, and some rows have none.

NA	TRBJ1-2	TRBV19	NA	TGTGCCAGCCGACATTATGGCTACACCTTC	CASRHYGYTF
NA	TRBJ1-1	TRBV19	NA	TGTGCCAGTAGTATAGGTGGAGCGGGTAGGGACGCTGAAGCTTTCTTT	CASSIGGAGRDAEAFF
many	TRBJ2-7	TRBV24-1	NA	TGTGCCACCAGTGATAGGGACTACGAGCAGTACTTC	CATSDRDYEQYF
NA	TRBJ1-6	TRBV2	NA	TGTGCCAGCGTACAGGGATACTATAATTCACCCCTCCACTTT	CASVQGYYNSPLHF
few	TRBJ2-5	TRBV7-2	TRBD2	TGTGCCAGCAGCTTATTTGCGGGGGGGAGCCAAGAGACCCAGTACTTC	CASSLFAGGSQETQYF
many	TRBJ2-1	TRBV12-3/TRBV12-4	NA	TGTGCCAGCAATCAACAGGGAAATGAGCAGTTCTTC	CASNQQGNEQFF
many	TRBJ1-2	TRBV2	NA	TGTGCCAGCATGGCAGGGATCGGCTATGGCTACACCTTC	CASMAGIGYGYTF
few	TRBJ2-1	TRBV27	TRBD2	TGTGCCAGCAGCGGTATACTAGCGGGGGGCCATGAGCAGTTCTTC	CASSGILAGGHEQFF
many	TRBJ2-1	TRBV5-1	TRBD1	TGCGCCAGCAGCTTCGGGGGACAGGGGAATGAGCAGTTCTTC	CASSFGGQGNEQFF
NA	TRBJ2-1	TRBV12-5	TRBD2	TGTGCTAGTGGTTTGGCTAGCGGGGATTACAATGAGCAGTTCTTC	CASGLASGDYNEQFF
NA	TRBJ2-5	TRBV3-1	TRBD2	TGTGCCAGCAGCCAAGGTCAACCTCTAGCGGGGGCTGAGACCCAGTACTTC	CASSQGQPLAGAETQYF